Shown below are 8 T cell receptor beta chains from a single sample sequenced in a study of T cell responses to AZD1222 COVID-19 vaccine. Sequencing was performed with immunoSEQ multiplex PCR; in TCRdb, only in-frame clones are kept and a portion is missing. The sample has 100,000 to 150,000 clones, 86% seen once. The source was peripheral blood, collected on day 0 of AZD1222 vaccination. The receptors derive from an adult in good health.

The V and J genes are TRBV4-1 and TRBJ2-7; D unclear. V was clipped by 1 base and J by 3 bases, with 10 bases between them. From germline, CDR1 is MGHRA and CDR2 YSYEKL. The CDR3 length is 14 residues. CDR3 sequence reads: CASSQVYRVYEQYF. In DNA, the CDR3 is TGCGCCAGCAGCCAAGTTTACAGAGTCTACGAGCAGTACTTC.

The V and J genes are TRBV18 and TRBJ1-6, with D maybe TRBD1 (6 bases). The CDR3 covers 13 residues. Per germline, CDR1 KGHSH and CDR2 LQKENI. The ends were cut back, 3 bases at V and 8 bases at J, with 8 bases in the middle. In DNA, the CDR3 is TGTGCCAGCTCACCTGACAGGTATTCACCCCTCCACTTT. Amino acid sequence: CASSPDRYSPLHF.

The gene calls are TRBV9 and TRBJ1-6; no definite D call. V shed 0 bases and J shed 10 bases, with 14 bases lying between them. The CDR3 has 15 residues. Germline values: CDR1 SGDLS, CDR2 YYNGEE. The CDR3 nucleotides are TGTGCCAGCAGCGTAGGCGAGACCGGGAACTCACCCCTCCACTTT. Encoded protein: CASSVGETGNSPLHF.

This chain joins TRBV7-2 and TRBJ2-1, with 10 nucleotides matching TRBD2. The CDR3 is 16 residues long. The V gene's germline CDR1 is SGHTA and CDR2 FQGNSA. Trimming removed 5 bases from V and 5 bases from J; junction bases left unmatched: 9. For the CDR3, the DNA is TGTGCCAGCAGCACGAAGACTAGCGGGTATCACAATGAGCAGTTCTTC. Protein product: CASSTKTSGYHNEQFF.

The V gene is TRBV4-3, the J gene TRBJ2-2; 12 bases fit TRBD2. The CDR3 extends over 17 amino acids. CDR1 is LGHNA, CDR2 YSLEER, per germline. Trimming at V came to 3 bases and at J to 4 bases, leaving 6 bases not matched to a gene. The CDR3 DNA follows: TGCGCCAGCAGCCACGCTAGCGGGGGGGCGCTCACCGGGGAGCTGTTTTTT. It specifies CASSHASGGALTGELFF.

The chain employs TRBV10-3 and TRBJ2-3; no reliable D call. CDR3 size: 12 residues. Per germline, CDR1 ENHRY and CDR2 SYGVKD. Trimming took 3 bases from V and 4 from J, leaving 5 bases between them. CDR3: CAISEVADTQYF. CDR3 in DNA: TGTGCCATCAGTGAAGTAGCAGATACGCAGTATTTT.

V and J are TRBV28 and TRBJ2-7; D is tentatively TRBD1 or TRBD2 (5 bases each). Trimming cost V 11 bases and J 12 bases, with 17 bases left between them. The CDR3 length is 10 residues. Germline CDR1 reads MDHEN; CDR2 reads SYDVKM. CDR3 sequence: CASGRDHWYF. CDR3 in DNA: TGTGCCTCGGGTCGGGACCATTGGTACTTC.

V usage is TRBV27 and J usage is TRBJ1-1; tentative D call: TRBD1 (6 bases). Per germline, CDR1 MNHEY and CDR2 SMNVEV (reference sequence). The CDR3 extends over 13 amino acids. V dropped 1 base and J dropped 11 bases, with 14 bases sitting between them. Here the CDR3 reads CASSLYTGSGAFF. As DNA, the CDR3 is TGTGCCAGCAGTTTATATACAGGGAGCGGTGCTTTCTTT.